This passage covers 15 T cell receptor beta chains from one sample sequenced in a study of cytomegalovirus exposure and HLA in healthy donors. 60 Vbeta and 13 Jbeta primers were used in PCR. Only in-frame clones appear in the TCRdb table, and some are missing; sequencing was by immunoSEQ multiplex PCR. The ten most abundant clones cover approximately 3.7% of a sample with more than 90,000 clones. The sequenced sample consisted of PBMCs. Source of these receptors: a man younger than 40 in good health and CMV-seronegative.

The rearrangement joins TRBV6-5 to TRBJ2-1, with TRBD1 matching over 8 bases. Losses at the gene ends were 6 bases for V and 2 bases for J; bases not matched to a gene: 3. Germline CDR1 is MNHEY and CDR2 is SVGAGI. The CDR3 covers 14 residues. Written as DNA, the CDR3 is TGTGCCAGCAGAAGGGGACAGGCCTACAATGAGCAGTTCTTC. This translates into CASRRGQAYNEQFF.

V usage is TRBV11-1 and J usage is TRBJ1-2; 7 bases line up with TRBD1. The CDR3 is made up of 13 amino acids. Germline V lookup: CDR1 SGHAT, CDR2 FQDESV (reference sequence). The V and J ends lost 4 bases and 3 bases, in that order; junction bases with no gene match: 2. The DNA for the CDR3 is TGTGCCAGCAGCTGGGACAGCTACTATGGCTACACCTTC. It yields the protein CASSWDSYYGYTF.

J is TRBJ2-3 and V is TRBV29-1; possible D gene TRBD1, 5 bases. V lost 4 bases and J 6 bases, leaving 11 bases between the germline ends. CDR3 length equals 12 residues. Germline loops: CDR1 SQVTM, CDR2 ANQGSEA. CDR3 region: CSVGRGRDTQYF. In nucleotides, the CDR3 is TGCAGCGTTGGAAGGGGAAGGGATACGCAGTATTTT.

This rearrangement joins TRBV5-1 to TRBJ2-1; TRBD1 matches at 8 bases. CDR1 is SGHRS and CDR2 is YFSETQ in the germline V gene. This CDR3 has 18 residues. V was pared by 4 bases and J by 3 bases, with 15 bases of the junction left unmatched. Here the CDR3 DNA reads TGCGCCAGCAGCACCCGACCGACAGGGGACCTAAACTACAATGAGCAGTTCTTC. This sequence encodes CASSTRPTGDLNYNEQFF.

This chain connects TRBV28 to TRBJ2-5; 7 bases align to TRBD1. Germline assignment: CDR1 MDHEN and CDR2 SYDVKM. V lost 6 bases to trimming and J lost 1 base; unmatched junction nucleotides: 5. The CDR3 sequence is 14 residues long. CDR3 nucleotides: TGTGCCAGCAGCCCGGGACAGTTCCAAGAGACCCAGTACTTC. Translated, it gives CASSPGQFQETQYF.

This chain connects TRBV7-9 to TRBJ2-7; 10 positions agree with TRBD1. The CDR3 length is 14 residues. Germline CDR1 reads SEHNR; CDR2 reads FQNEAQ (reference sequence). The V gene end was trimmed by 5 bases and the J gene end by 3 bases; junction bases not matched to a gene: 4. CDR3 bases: TGTGCCAGCAGCGCGACAGGGGGCGGCTACGAGCAGTACTTC. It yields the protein CASSATGGGYEQYF.

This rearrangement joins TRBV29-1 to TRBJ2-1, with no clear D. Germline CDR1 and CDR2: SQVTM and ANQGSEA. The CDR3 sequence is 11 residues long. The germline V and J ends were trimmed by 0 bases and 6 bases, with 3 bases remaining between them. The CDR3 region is CSVEDSNEQFF. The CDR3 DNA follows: TGCAGCGTTGAAGACAGCAATGAGCAGTTCTTC.

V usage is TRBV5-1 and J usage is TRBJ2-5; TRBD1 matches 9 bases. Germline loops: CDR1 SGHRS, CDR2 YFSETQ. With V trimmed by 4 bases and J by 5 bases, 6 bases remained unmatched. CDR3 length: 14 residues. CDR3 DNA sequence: TGCGCCAGCAGCGACACAGGGGGCGAGGAGACCCAGTACTTC. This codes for CASSDTGGEETQYF.

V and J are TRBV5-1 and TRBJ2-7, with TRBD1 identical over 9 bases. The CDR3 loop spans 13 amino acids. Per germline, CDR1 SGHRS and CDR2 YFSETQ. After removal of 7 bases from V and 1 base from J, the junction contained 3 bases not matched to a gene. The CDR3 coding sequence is TGCGCCAGCGGACAGGGGCCATCCTACGAGCAGTACTTC. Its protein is CASGQGPSYEQYF.

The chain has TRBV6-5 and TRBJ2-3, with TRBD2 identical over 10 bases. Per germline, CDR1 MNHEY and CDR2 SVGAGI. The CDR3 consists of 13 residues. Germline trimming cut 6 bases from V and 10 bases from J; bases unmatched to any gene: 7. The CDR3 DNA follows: TGTGCCAGCAGGGAGCGGGGGGGCATTCCGCAGTATTTT. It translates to CASRERGGIPQYF.

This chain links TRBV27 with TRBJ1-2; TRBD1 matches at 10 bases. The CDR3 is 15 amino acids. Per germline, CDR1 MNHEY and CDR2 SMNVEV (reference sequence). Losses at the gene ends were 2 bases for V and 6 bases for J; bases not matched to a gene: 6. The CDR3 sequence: CASSLRDRGWNGYTF. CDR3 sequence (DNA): TGTGCCAGCAGTTTAAGGGACAGGGGCTGGAATGGCTACACCTTC.

DNA for the CDR3: TGTGCCAGCAGTCAGGGGAGGACAGGGATCTCTGGAAACACCATATATTTT. This sequence encodes CASSQGRTGISGNTIYF. The chain carries TRBV2 and TRBJ1-3; the match to TRBD1 covers 8 bases. Germline V gene data show CDR1 as SNHLY and CDR2 as FYNNEI. The CDR3 extends over 17 amino acids. V lost 5 bases to trimming and J lost 0 bases; unmatched junction nucleotides: 9.

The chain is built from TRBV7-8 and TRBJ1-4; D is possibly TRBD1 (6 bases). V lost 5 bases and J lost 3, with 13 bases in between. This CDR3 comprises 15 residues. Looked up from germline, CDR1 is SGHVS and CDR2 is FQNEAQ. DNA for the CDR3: TGTGCCAGCAGCAAGGACAGTAGTTCTAATGAAAAACTGTTTTTT. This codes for CASSKDSSSNEKLFF.

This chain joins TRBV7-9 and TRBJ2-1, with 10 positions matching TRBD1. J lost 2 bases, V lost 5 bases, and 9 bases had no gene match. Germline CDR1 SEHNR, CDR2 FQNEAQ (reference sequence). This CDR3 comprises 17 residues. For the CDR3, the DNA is TGTGCCAGCAGCCCCCGGGACAGGGGCCCCCCCTACAATGAGCAGTTCTTC. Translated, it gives CASSPRDRGPPYNEQFF.

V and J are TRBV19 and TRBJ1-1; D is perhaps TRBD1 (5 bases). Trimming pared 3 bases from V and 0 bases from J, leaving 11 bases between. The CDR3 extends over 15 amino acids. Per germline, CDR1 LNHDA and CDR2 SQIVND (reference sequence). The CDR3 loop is CASSIWGRMNTEAFF. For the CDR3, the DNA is TGTGCCAGTAGTATCTGGGGGAGGATGAACACTGAAGCTTTCTTT.